Shown below are 25 T cell receptor beta chains from a single sample sequenced in a study of technical replicates of blood from a few donors. Profiled with immunoSEQ multiplex PCR; TCRdb holds only in-frame clones, not every one. This table has roughly 72,000 clones, nearly 95% appearing once. Material for sequencing was T cells isolated from PBMCs. These receptors originate from a human donor in good health.

The V and J genes are TRBV27 and TRBJ1-2; 11 nucleotides line up with TRBD1. The CDR3 sequence is 17 residues long. The V and J ends lost 2 bases and 4 bases, in that order; junction bases with no gene match: 9. Germline V lookup: CDR1 MNHEY, CDR2 SMNVEV (reference sequence). CDR3 DNA sequence: TGTGCCAGCAGTTTAGCCCCGGGACAGGGGGAGGCCTATGGCTACACCTTC. Protein: CASSLAPGQGEAYGYTF.

This chain connects TRBV7-2 to TRBJ2-1; tentatively, D is TRBD2 (6 bases). Trimming left V 2 bases short and J 5 bases short, with 13 bases between. CDR3 size: 15 residues. Looked up from germline, CDR1 is SGHTA and CDR2 is FQGNSA. CDR3 bases: TGTGCCAGCAGCTTACACGGGAGAGGGGACAATGAGCAGTTCTTC. It codes for CASSLHGRGDNEQFF.

The rearrangement joins TRBV27 to TRBJ1-2; D remains unclear. The CDR3 sequence is 13 residues long. Per the germline V gene, CDR1 is MNHEY and CDR2 is SMNVEV (reference sequence). V was clipped by 3 bases and J by 1 base, with 6 bases between them. The CDR3 DNA follows: TGTGCCAGCAGTTTCCGGGGTAACTATGGCTACACCTTC. Protein product: CASSFRGNYGYTF.

The chain has TRBV9 and TRBJ1-1; 8 bases map to TRBD1. The V segment lost 0 bases and the J segment 1 base; nucleotides outside the gene matches: 8. Looked up from germline, CDR1 is SGDLS and CDR2 is YYNGEE. The CDR3 consists of 17 residues. The CDR3 DNA reads as TGTGCCAGCAGCGTAGAGCAAGGGACAGGACAGAACACTGAAGCTTTCTTT. Encoded protein: CASSVEQGTGQNTEAFF. Together with reference TRBV9 and TRBJ1-1, the CDR3 gives the full variable domain: DSGVTQTPKHLITATGQRVTLRCSPRSGDLSVYWYQQSLDQGLQFLIQYYNGEERAKGNILERFSAQQFPDLHSELNLSSLELGDSALYFCASSVEQGTGQNTEAFFGQGTRLTVV.

The chain recombines TRBV5-6 with TRBJ2-7; D is unresolved. The CDR3 is made up of 13 amino acids. Germline V gives CDR1 SGHDT, CDR2 YYEEEE. Trimming cost V 0 bases and J 3 bases, with 7 bases left between them. The CDR3 here is CASSLAPGYEQYF. The CDR3 nucleotides read TGTGCCAGCAGCTTGGCGCCGGGCTACGAGCAGTACTTC.

The rearrangement links TRBV10-2 to TRBJ1-4; maybe TRBD1 (5 bases). Trimming removed 6 bases at V and 10 bases at J, with 18 bases between. Per the germline V gene, CDR1 is WSHSY and CDR2 is SAAADI. The CDR3 extends over 14 amino acids. The CDR3 nucleotides are TGCGCCAGCAGCGGAACCCGCGGGGCCGGAAAACTGTTTTTT. It codes for CASSGTRGAGKLFF.

The CDR3 here is CAWSGQGLDEQYF. The CDR3 region has the DNA TGTGCCTGGAGTGGACAGGGGCTAGACGAGCAGTACTTC. The chain joins TRBV30 to TRBJ2-7, with TRBD1 identical over 8 bases. Germline V lookup: CDR1 GTSNPN, CDR2 SVGIG (reference sequence). The ends lost 1 base at V and 5 bases at J; junction bases unmatched: 4. The length of the CDR3 is 13 residues.

The CDR3 DNA reads TGCGCCAGCAGCCAAGACCAGAGGCGCCCAGATACGCAGTATTTT. Translated, it gives CASSQDQRRPDTQYF. The chain uses TRBV4-3 and TRBJ2-3; no firm D call. The CDR3 is 15 residues long. Deletions cut 0 bases from V and 4 bases from J, with 11 bases between. Per the germline V gene, CDR1 is LGHNA and CDR2 is YSLEER.

The chain couples TRBV21-1 to TRBJ2-2; TRBD2 was called by the table and not checked on the DNA. TRBV21-1 is reported as a pseudogene. This CDR3 region has 15 residues. CDR3 coding DNA: TGTGCCAGCACCCTCCGGGAGACGAACACCGGGGAGCTGTTTTTT. Translated: CASTLRETNTGELFF.

The V and J genes are TRBV11-3 and TRBJ2-1, with 12 positions matching TRBD2. Germline V gene lookup returns CDR1 SGHNT and CDR2 YENEEA. The CDR3 spans 15 residues. Germline trimming cut 1 base from V and 5 bases from J; bases unmatched to any gene: 0. For the CDR3, the DNA is TGTGCCAGCAGCTTAGGACTAGCGGGAGACAATGAGCAGTTCTTC. Its protein product is CASSLGLAGDNEQFF.

The V gene is TRBV19, the J gene TRBJ1-2; 7 bases are shared with TRBD1. CDR1 and CDR2 (germline): LNHDA, SQIVND (reference sequence). V shed 5 bases, J shed 13 bases, and the junction held 10 bases outside the gene matches. The CDR3 has 12 amino acids. The CDR3 sequence is CASSPPAGGGTF. The CDR3, as DNA: TGTGCCAGTAGTCCTCCGGCAGGGGGAGGCACCTTC.

The V call is TRBV7-9, the J call TRBJ1-5; TRBD1 agrees at 7 bases. The CDR3 totals 17 residues. With V trimmed by 5 bases and J by 5 bases, 15 bases remained unmatched. CDR1 and CDR2 (germline): SEHNR, FQNEAQ (reference sequence). This CDR3 is CASSPPLDRELDQPQHF. In DNA, the CDR3 is TGTGCCAGCAGCCCACCCCTTGACAGGGAGCTAGATCAGCCCCAGCATTTT.

The V gene is TRBV5-1, the J gene TRBJ2-7; TRBD2 aligns across 8 bases. V lost 0 bases and J lost 7; bases outside the gene matches: 9. This CDR3 region has 15 residues. From germline, CDR1 is SGHRS and CDR2 YFSETQ. CDR3 sequence (DNA): TGCGCCAGCAGCTTGGAGGGTAGCGGGACCGGGGAGCAGTACTTC. Its protein is CASSLEGSGTGEQYF.

The chain couples TRBV6-5 to TRBJ1-5, with TRBD1 matching 7 bases. Losses at the gene ends were 6 bases for V and 10 bases for J; bases not matched to a gene: 9. Germline lookup yields CDR1 MNHEY and CDR2 SVGAGI. This CDR3 is 13 amino acids long. CDR3 amino acids: CASRRGRESPQHF. CDR3 bases: TGTGCCAGCAGAAGGGGGCGGGAAAGCCCCCAGCATTTT.

The genes are TRBV28 and TRBJ1-5, with D unclear. The germline CDR1 and CDR2 sequences are MDHEN and SYDVKM. The CDR3 length is 13 residues. V was trimmed by 10 bases and J by 7 bases, leaving 17 bases between them. The CDR3 region is CATHAGFQQPQHF. The CDR3 coding sequence is TGTGCCACCCACGCGGGATTTCAGCAGCCCCAGCATTTT.

CDR3 sequence reads: CAWSVRGGELFF. The CDR3 nucleotides are TGTGCCTGGAGTGTAAGGGGCGGGGAGCTGTTTTTT. V and J are TRBV30 and TRBJ2-2; tentative D call: TRBD1 (5 bases). The V gene lost 0 bases and the J gene lost 7 bases, with 6 bases spanning the gap. Germline values: CDR1 GTSNPN, CDR2 SVGIG (reference sequence). This CDR3 is 12 amino acids long.

The chain uses TRBV25-1 and TRBJ2-3; 7 bases are a match to TRBD1. The V gene's germline CDR1 is MGHDK and CDR2 SYGVNS. After removal of 4 bases from V and 7 bases from J, the junction contained 5 bases not matched to a gene. The CDR3 is made up of 13 amino acids. In nucleotides, the CDR3 is TGTGCCAGCAGTGCCACAGGGGAATATACGCAGTATTTT. Encoded protein: CASSATGEYTQYF.

In its sample, this clone was seen a few times. The chain employs TRBV7-8 and TRBJ2-7; TRBD2 matches at 14 bases. From germline, CDR1 is SGHVS and CDR2 FQNEAQ. The CDR3 totals 17 residues. The V segment lost 5 bases and the J segment 2 bases; nucleotides outside the gene matches: 8. CDR3 in DNA: TGTGCCAGCAGCCCGGGACTAGCGGGAGAGCCTACCTACGAGCAGTACTTC. Its translation is CASSPGLAGEPTYEQYF. The full variable domain, its missing parts supplied by reference TRBV7-8 and TRBJ2-7, is GAGVSQSPRYKVAKRGQDVALRCDPISGHVSLFWYQQALGQGPEFLTYFQNEAQLDKSGLPSDRFFAERPEGSVSTLKIQRTQQEDSAVYLCASSPGLAGEPTYEQYFGPGTRLTVT.

V and J are TRBV11-1 and TRBJ2-1; D is unresolved. Trimming pared 1 base from V and 4 bases from J, leaving 5 bases between. This CDR3 contains 13 residues. CDR1 and CDR2 from the germline V gene are SGHAT and FQDESV (reference sequence). CDR3 bases: TGTGCCAGCAGCTTAGGTTCGTACAATGAGCAGTTCTTC. Encoded protein: CASSLGSYNEQFF. The full variable domain, in which reference TRBV11-1 and TRBJ2-1 provide the parts outside the CDR3, is EAEVAQSPRYKITEKSQAVAFWCDPISGHATLYWYRQILGQGPELLVQFQDESVVDDSQLPKDRFSAERLKGVDSTLKIQPAELGDSAMYLCASSLGSYNEQFFGPGTRLTVL.

The chain links TRBV5-6 to TRBJ2-6; D possibly corresponds to TRBD2 (5 bases). Germline loops: CDR1 SGHDT, CDR2 YYEEEE. The V gene lost 0 bases and the J gene lost 2 bases, with 15 bases spanning the gap. This CDR3 has 18 residues. The CDR3, as DNA: TGTGCCAGCAGCTTGGGACTATCCCGGGGAGCTGGGGCCAACGTCCTGACTTTC. Its protein product is CASSLGLSRGAGANVLTF.

The chain links TRBV6-5 to TRBJ1-4; D is ambiguous. V was trimmed by 0 bases and J by 3 bases, leaving 11 bases between them. Germline values: CDR1 MNHEY, CDR2 SVGAGI. This CDR3 is 16 amino acids long. Written as DNA, the CDR3 is TGTGCCAGCAGTTACTCGGGGAGGGTGCCTAATGAAAAACTGTTTTTT. Protein: CASSYSGRVPNEKLFF.

The rearrangement uses TRBV5-3 and TRBJ2-3; D possibly corresponds to TRBD2 (6 bases). TRBV5-3 is filed as an ORF, its function uncertain. V was trimmed by 2 bases and J by 0 bases, leaving 10 bases between them. This CDR3 has 15 residues. The CDR3: CARSFSGTSTDTQYF. The CDR3 coding sequence is TGTGCCAGAAGCTTTTCAGGGACTAGCACAGATACGCAGTATTTT.

The chain recombines TRBV2 with TRBJ1-1; 11 bases line up with TRBD1. CDR1 and CDR2 from the germline V gene are SNHLY and FYNNEI. This CDR3 is built from 13 residues. The J segment lost 10 bases and the V segment lost 6 bases, leaving 7 bases of the junction unmatched. The CDR3 DNA is TGTGCCAGCAGACTTGGACAGGGGGCGGCAGCTTTCTTT. This gives the protein CASRLGQGAAAFF.

In this sample, this clone turned up a few times. The V gene is TRBV28, the J gene TRBJ1-5; D gene uncertain. This CDR3 contains 15 residues. V shed 5 bases and J shed 0 bases, with 11 bases lying between them. In germline, CDR1 is MDHEN, CDR2 SYDVKM. The CDR3 reads CASSPPQYSNQPQHF. CDR3 nucleotides: TGTGCCAGCAGTCCCCCACAATATAGCAATCAGCCCCAGCATTTT.

The gene calls are TRBV6-5 and TRBJ2-7, with TRBD2 identical over 10 bases. In germline, CDR1 is MNHEY, CDR2 SVGAGI. The CDR3 extends over 13 amino acids. V dropped 11 bases and J dropped 4; count of bases not matched to a gene: 8. This CDR3 is CAAQREGTYEQYF. The CDR3 region has the DNA TGTGCCGCGCAGCGGGAGGGAACTTACGAGCAGTACTTC.